What follows describes a single TCR beta chain. Germline V gene data show CDR1 as SEHNR and CDR2 as FQNEAQ (reference sequence). V lost 7 bases and J lost 4, with 10 bases in between. The CDR3 runs 12 residues. The sample comes from a study of PD-1 blockade in classical Hodgkin lymphoma. Sequenced by immunoSEQ multiplex PCR; TCRdb stores in-frame clones only, minus some. Here the sample spans about 30,000 clones, less than 80% being singletons. Each patient's relapse followed autologous stem cell transplantation, and brentuximab vedotin exposure varied. The source of this sequence is a human donor with classical Hodgkin lymphoma. The chain links TRBV7-9 to TRBJ1-2; possibly TRBD1 for D (5 bases). The sequencing used peripheral blood mononuclear cells (PBMCs), collected before the second cycle of nivolumab. The CDR3 DNA reads as TGTGCCAGCACCACCGGGACCTATGGCTACACCTTC. This translates into CASTTGTYGYTF.